This TCR beta chain was observed in a study of regulatory T cells in long-lasting Graves disease. At least ten counts were recorded for this clonotype. Library construction for TCR beta used iRepertoire HTBI primers and Arm-PCR of CDR3 regions. A single record per CDR3 protein comes from TCRdb applying MiXCR to the multiplex PCR reads. Among roughly 450,000 distinct CDR3 sequences listed, 20% to 30% were seen once. Time point meaning: persistent/refractory GD, antithyroid drugs over 5 years with positive TRAb. The TCR library used RNA extracted from PBMCs. The sequenced sample was peripheral blood mononuclear cells (PBMCs), obtained when the disease was refractory, from a patient treated with antithyroid drugs. The origin of this receptor is a female donor with Graves disease.

The chain's CDR3 is CASSPPPRVNYGYTF. In DNA form, the CDR3 reads TGTGCCAGCAGTCCCCCCCCCCGAGTGAACTATGGCTACACCTTC. This sequence joins TRBV28 and TRBJ1-2; D remains ambiguous. This CDR3 is 15 amino acids long. Germline CDR1 and CDR2: MDHEN and SYDVKM. Trimming stripped 5 bases from V and 2 bases from J, with 15 bases between.